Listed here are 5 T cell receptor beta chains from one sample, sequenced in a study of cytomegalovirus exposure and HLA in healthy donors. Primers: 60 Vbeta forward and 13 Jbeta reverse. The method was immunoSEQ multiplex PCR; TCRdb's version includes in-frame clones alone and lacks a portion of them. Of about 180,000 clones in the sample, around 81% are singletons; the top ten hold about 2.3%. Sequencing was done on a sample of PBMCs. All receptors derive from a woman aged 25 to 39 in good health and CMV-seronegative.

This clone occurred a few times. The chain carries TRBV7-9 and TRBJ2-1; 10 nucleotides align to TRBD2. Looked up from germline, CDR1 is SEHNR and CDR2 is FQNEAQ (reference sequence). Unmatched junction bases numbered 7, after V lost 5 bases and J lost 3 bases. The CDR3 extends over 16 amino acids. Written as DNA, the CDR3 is TGTGCCAGCAGCCCTAGCGGGAGAGGGGTCTACAATGAGCAGTTCTTC. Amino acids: CASSPSGRGVYNEQFF.

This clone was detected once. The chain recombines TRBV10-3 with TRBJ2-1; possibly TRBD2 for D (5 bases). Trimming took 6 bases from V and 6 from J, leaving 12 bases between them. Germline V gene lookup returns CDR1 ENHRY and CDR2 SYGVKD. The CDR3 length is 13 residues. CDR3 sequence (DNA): TGTGCCATCAGCCGGGATCCTGTCAATGAGCAGTTCTTC. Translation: CAISRDPVNEQFF.

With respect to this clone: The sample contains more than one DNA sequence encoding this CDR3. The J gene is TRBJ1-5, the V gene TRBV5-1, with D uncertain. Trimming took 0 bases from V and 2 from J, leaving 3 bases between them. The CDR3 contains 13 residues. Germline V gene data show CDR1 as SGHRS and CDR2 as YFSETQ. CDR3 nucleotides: TGCGCCAGCAGCTTGGCGGGCAATCAGCCCCAGCATTTT. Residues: CASSLAGNQPQHF. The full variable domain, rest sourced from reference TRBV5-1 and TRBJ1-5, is KAGVTQTPRYLIKTRGQQVTLSCSPISGHRSVSWYQQTPGQGLQFLFEYFSETQRNKGNFPGRFSGRQFSNSRSEMNVSTLELGDSALYLCASSLAGNQPQHFGDGTRLSIL.

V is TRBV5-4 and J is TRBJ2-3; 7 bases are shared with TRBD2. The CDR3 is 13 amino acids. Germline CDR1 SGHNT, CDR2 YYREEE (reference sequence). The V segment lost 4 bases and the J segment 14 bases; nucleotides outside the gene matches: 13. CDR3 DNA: TGTGCCAGCAGCCCGGCGGAGGACGGGAGGAGGTATTTT. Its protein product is CASSPAEDGRRYF.

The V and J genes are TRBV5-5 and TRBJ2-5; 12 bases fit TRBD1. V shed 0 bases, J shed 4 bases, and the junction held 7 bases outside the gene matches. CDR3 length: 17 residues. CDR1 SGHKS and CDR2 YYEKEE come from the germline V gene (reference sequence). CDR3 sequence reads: CASSLVGTGGLGETQYF. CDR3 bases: TGTGCCAGCAGCTTGGTCGGGACAGGGGGCTTGGGAGAGACCCAGTACTTC. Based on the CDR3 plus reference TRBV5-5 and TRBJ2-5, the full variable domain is DAGVTQSPTHLIKTRGQQVTLRCSPISGHKSVSWYQQVLGQGPQFIFQYYEKEERGRGNFPDRFSARQFPNYSSELNVNALLLGDSALYLCASSLVGTGGLGETQYFGPGTRLLVL.